This T cell receptor beta chain came from a study of blood T cell repertoires in COVID-19. Study information: Sample material is recorded as cDNA or gDNA derived from T cells, B-cell-depleted T cells, or PBMCs.

Sequencing was performed with immunoSEQ multiplex PCR; in TCRdb, only in-frame clones are kept and a portion is missing. Counted here are 250,000 or so clones, 80% to 90% occurring once; the ten biggest clones make up under 5%. The germline CDR1 and CDR2 sequences are SGHNT and YYREEE (reference sequence). The CDR3 spans 15 residues. Losses at the gene ends were 0 bases for V and 12 bases for J; bases not matched to a gene: 7. Sequencing input: peripheral blood. The chain links TRBV5-4 to TRBJ2-1, with 12 bases identical to TRBD2. This TCR was recovered from a man between 60 and 75 years old with acute or convalescent COVID-19. CDR3: CASSLVTSSGRVQFF. CDR3 coding DNA: TGTGCCAGCAGCTTGGTAACCTCTAGCGGGAGGGTGCAGTTCTTC.